These T cell receptor beta chains were read from a single sample in a study of cytomegalovirus exposure and HLA in healthy donors. Profiling relied on immunoSEQ multiplex PCR, and the TCRdb table lists in-frame clones only, not all of them. The sample comprises over 150,000 clones, 84% of which are singletons, and 4.8% rests with the top ten. Input material: PBMCs. Receptors were obtained from a girl aged 10 to 17 in good health and CMV-seropositive. CDR3s include the opening cysteine and the closing phenylalanine or tryptophan.

v_call	j_call	cdr3_aa
TRBV4-1	TRBJ2-3	CASSQERGGPDTQYF
TRBV30	TRBJ2-2	CAWSLGGETGELFF
TRBV5-1	TRBJ2-4	CASRSFSAKNIQYF
TRBV19	TRBJ1-1	CASTVYQGTEAFF
TRBV11-2	TRBJ2-7	CASSLVLDGAYEQYF
TRBV15	TRBJ2-2	CATSSLVRGENTGELFF
TRBV6-5	TRBJ2-7	CASSTDSYEQYF
TRBV5-1	TRBJ1-2	CASSSGTGSYGYTF
TRBV5-1	TRBJ2-7	CASSLDAGEGQYF
TRBV18	TRBJ1-1	CASSRTTGGWDTEAFF
TRBV29-1	TRBJ1-2	CSVTDRGKPGYTF
TRBV27	TRBJ2-7	CASSTTGGEINYEQYF
TRBV6-1	TRBJ1-1	CASSEYWVGVNTEAFF
TRBV7-2	TRBJ2-1	CASSWYRDREIHEQFF
TRBV7-3	TRBJ2-7	CASSSDPGHGSYEQYF
TRBV6-6	TRBJ1-1	CASLPGGAHTEAFF
TRBV6-5	TRBJ2-1	CASTRDSSNEQFF
TRBV15	TRBJ1-2	CATSRDQGQGDFYGYTF
TRBV15	TRBJ1-3	CATSRESGAGNTIYF
TRBV11-2	TRBJ2-7	CASSLAPGSQDEQYF
TRBV7-6	TRBJ2-7	CASSSGTGLGYEQYF
TRBV7-9	TRBJ2-2	CASSSPRAGAFTGELFF
TRBV9	TRBJ1-2	CASSPGGSYGYTF
TRBV11-3	TRBJ1-2	CASSPTGSQGTSYTF
TRBV11-1	TRBJ2-7	CASSPSSYEQYF
TRBV4-2	TRBJ2-3	CASSQGTSGGKQYF